The next 27 T cell receptor beta chains were all read from a single sample in a study of T cell responses to AZD1222 COVID-19 vaccine. Profiling relied on immunoSEQ multiplex PCR, and the TCRdb table lists in-frame clones only, not all of them. This table has roughly 120,000 clones, roughly 88% appearing once. Sequenced here: peripheral blood, sampled on day 0 of AZD1222 vaccination. The receptors stem from an adult in good health.

The J gene is TRBJ2-3, the V gene TRBV5-1; D gene unclear. V lost 0 bases to trimming and J lost 1 base, with 6 bases between them. From germline, CDR1 is SGHRS and CDR2 YFSETQ. The CDR3 covers 14 residues. CDR3 region: CASSLVPGTDTQYF. CDR3 DNA sequence: TGCGCCAGCAGCTTGGTCCCTGGCACAGATACGCAGTATTTT.

This chain joins TRBV7-3 and TRBJ2-2; 8 positions agree with TRBD1. In germline, CDR1 is SGHTA, CDR2 FQGTGA. The junction had 14 bases not matched to a gene; V was cut back by 1 base and J by 7 bases. CDR3 length: 18 residues. The CDR3 spells CASSLNPAGQGASGELFF. The DNA for the CDR3 is TGTGCCAGCAGCTTAAACCCCGCCGGCCAGGGGGCGAGCGGGGAGCTGTTTTTT.

V is TRBV28 and J is TRBJ1-1, with 9 bases identical to TRBD1. CDR1 is MDHEN, CDR2 SYDVKM, per germline. The CDR3 is made up of 14 amino acids. The trim removed 3 bases at V and 7 bases at J, leaving 6 bases unmatched. CDR3 DNA: TGTGCCAGCAGTTTTGACAGGGGGAAAAATGAAGCTTTCTTT. Its protein is CASSFDRGKNEAFF. Together with reference TRBV28 and TRBJ1-1, the CDR3 gives the full variable domain: DVKVTQSSRYLVKRTGEKVFLECVQDMDHENMFWYRQDPGLGLRLIYFSYDVKMKEKGDIPEGYSVSREKKERFSLILESASTNQTSMYLCASSFDRGKNEAFFGQGTRLTVV.

The V gene is TRBV25-1, the J gene TRBJ1-3, with D maybe TRBD1 (6 bases). Germline lookup yields CDR1 MGHDK and CDR2 SYGVNS. This CDR3 contains 15 residues. Trimming removed 2 bases at V and 4 bases at J, with 12 bases between. The CDR3 spells CASSEGAGDGNTIYF. Written as DNA, the CDR3 is TGTGCCAGCAGTGAAGGGGCAGGGGACGGAAACACCATATATTTT. Full variable domain (rest looked up from reference TRBV25-1 and TRBJ1-3): EADIYQTPRYLVIGTGKKITLECSQTMGHDKMYWYQQDPGMELHLIHYSYGVNSTEKGDLSSESTVSRIRTEHFPLTLESARPSHTSQYLCASSEGAGDGNTIYFGEGSWLTVV.

The CDR3 sequence: CASSSPWGDTQYF. The CDR3, as DNA: TGCGCCAGCAGCTCGCCGTGGGGGGATACGCAGTATTTT. The V call is TRBV5-1, the J call TRBJ2-3, with D perhaps matching TRBD1 or TRBD2 (5 bases each). In germline, CDR1 is SGHRS, CDR2 YFSETQ. Trimming left V 3 bases short and J 6 bases short, with 11 bases between. This CDR3 is built from 13 residues.

The V call is TRBV21-1, the J call TRBJ1-5; no check of the table's D call, TRBD1, against the DNA was made. TRBV21-1 is designated a pseudogene. The CDR3 loop spans 17 amino acids. This CDR3 reads CASSKLGRKLSNQPQHF. Written as DNA, the CDR3 is TGTGCCAGCAGCAAACTGGGCAGGAAACTTAGCAATCAGCCCCAGCATTTT.

V and J are TRBV19 and TRBJ1-2; the D is unclear. CDR1 is LNHDA, CDR2 SQIVND, per germline (reference sequence). V shed 4 bases and J shed 8 bases, with 14 bases lying between them. The CDR3 has 13 amino acids. CDR3 loop: CASSTPLKSGYTF. The CDR3 DNA is TGTGCCAGTAGTACCCCCCTCAAATCAGGCTACACCTTC.

The V call is TRBV7-9, the J call TRBJ1-1, with unresolved D. V lost 2 bases to trimming and J lost 4 bases, with 5 bases between them. This CDR3 comprises 12 residues. Germline values: CDR1 SEHNR, CDR2 FQNEAQ (reference sequence). The CDR3 loop is CASSLSATEAFF. The CDR3 DNA is TGTGCCAGCAGCTTATCGGCCACTGAAGCTTTCTTT. The variable domain in full, completed from reference TRBV7-9 and TRBJ1-1, reads DTGVSQNPRHKITKRGQNVTFRCDPISEHNRLYWYRQTLGQGPEFLTYFQNEAQLEKSRLLSDRFSAERPKGSFSTLEIQRTEQGDSAMYLCASSLSATEAFFGQGTRLTVV.

Points on this clone: An end of the junction differs from the germline gene, which may be a read error. The J gene is TRBJ2-7, the V gene TRBV19; perhaps TRBD2 as D (6 bases). This CDR3 region has 19 residues. The germline gives CDR1 LNHDA, CDR2 SQIVND (reference sequence). The CDR3 spells CASSSRVVLGGVYSYEQYF. CDR3 nucleotide sequence: TGTGCCAGCAGTAGTAGGGTAGTCCTGGGCGGGGTATACTCCTACGAGCAGTACTTC.

The rearrangement links TRBV3-1 (or the pseudogene TRBV3-2) to TRBJ2-7; perhaps D is TRBD1 or TRBD2 (5 bases each). The V gene lost 4 bases and the J gene lost 2 bases, with 18 bases spanning the gap. This CDR3 is 16 amino acids long. Germline lookup yields CDR1 LGHDT and CDR2 YNNKEL (reference sequence). The CDR3 is CASSLTPGPKTYEQYF. CDR3 in DNA: TGTGCCAGCAGCCTAACCCCGGGACCGAAAACCTACGAGCAGTACTTC.

For the CDR3, the DNA is TGTGCCAGCTCGTCCCTTCCCCTTGAAGCTTTCTTT. Protein sequence: CASSSLPLEAFF. V gene TRBV18 combines with J gene TRBJ1-1, with D hard to call. The V end was cut by 6 bases, the J end by 7 bases, with 12 bases between. The CDR3 consists of 12 residues. Germline V gene lookup returns CDR1 KGHSH and CDR2 LQKENI.

The J gene is TRBJ2-1, the V gene TRBV28, with 14 bases that match TRBD2. The CDR3 extends over 19 amino acids. Losses at the gene ends were 5 bases for V and 4 bases for J; bases not matched to a gene: 13. The germline gives CDR1 MDHEN, CDR2 SYDVKM. The CDR3 sequence is CASSLTLTSGGASYNEQFF. CDR3 coding DNA: TGTGCCAGCAGTCTAACCCTGACTAGCGGGGGGGCGTCTTACAATGAGCAGTTCTTC. The whole variable domain, remainder taken from reference TRBV28 and TRBJ2-1, is DVKVTQSSRYLVKRTGEKVFLECVQDMDHENMFWYRQDPGLGLRLIYFSYDVKMKEKGDIPEGYSVSREKKERFSLILESASTNQTSMYLCASSLTLTSGGASYNEQFFGPGTRLTVL.

V and J are TRBV11-2 and TRBJ2-4, with a tentative D call TRBD1 (6 bases). In germline, CDR1 is SGHAT, CDR2 FQNNGV. The length of the CDR3 is 17 residues. Between the trimmed V and J ends, which lost 5 bases and 9 bases, there was a span of 26 bases. CDR3 in amino acids: CASSPVRGPARFSIQYF. The DNA of the CDR3 is TGTGCCAGCAGCCCAGTCAGGGGTCCTGCGCGGTTTAGCATTCAGTACTTC.

J is TRBJ2-1 and V is TRBV11-2; a weak D match, TRBD1 (5 bases). This CDR3 spans 15 amino acids. Germline CDR1 and CDR2: SGHAT and FQNNGV. Trimming left V 0 bases short and J 7 bases short, with 13 bases between. CDR3 sequence (DNA): TGTGCCAGCAGCTTAGAGGCAGGGTGGTTGAATGAGCAGTTCTTC. It yields the protein CASSLEAGWLNEQFF.

The V gene is TRBV15, the J gene TRBJ2-3; D might be TRBD2 (7 bases). The V gene lost 1 base and the J gene lost 10 bases, with 18 bases spanning the gap. CDR1 is LNHNV, CDR2 YYDKDF, per germline (reference sequence). The length of the CDR3 is 15 residues. CDR3 sequence reads: CATSRAGGRAVSQYF. The CDR3 nucleotides read TGTGCCACCAGCAGAGCGGGGGGCCGCGCCGTGTCGCAGTATTTT. Using reference TRBV15 and TRBJ2-3 for the parts outside the CDR3, the full variable domain is DAMVIQNPRYQVTQFGKPVTLSCSQTLNHNVMYWYQQKSSQAPKLLFHYYDKDFNNEADTPDNFQSRRPNTSFCFLDIRSPGLGDTAMYLCATSRAGGRAVSQYFGPGTRLTVL.

The CDR3 loop is CASSSHMNTEAFF. DNA of the CDR3: TGTGCCAGTAGTTCTCATATGAACACTGAAGCTTTCTTT. V usage is TRBV19 and J usage is TRBJ1-1; no clear D. V was shortened by 5 bases and J by 0 bases, with 7 bases between the two germline ends. Germline values: CDR1 LNHDA, CDR2 SQIVND (reference sequence). The CDR3 length is 13 residues.

The J gene is TRBJ1-1, the V gene TRBV7-9; D gene unclear. Germline CDR1 is SEHNR and CDR2 is FQNEAQ (reference sequence). The V end was cut by 1 base, the J end by 2 bases, with 5 bases between. The CDR3 is 13 amino acids. CDR3 sequence reads: CASSLEANTEAFF. CDR3 sequence (DNA): TGTGCCAGCAGCTTAGAAGCCAACACTGAAGCTTTCTTT.

This clone has a handful of counts. The gene calls are TRBV25-1 and TRBJ1-5, with D hard to call. The CDR3 is 14 residues long. V dropped 5 bases and J dropped 1 base, with 9 bases sitting between them. Germline assignment: CDR1 MGHDK and CDR2 SYGVNS. The CDR3 nucleotides are TGTGCCAGCAGTTGGCCGGGGAGCAATCAGCCCCAGCATTTT. The encoded protein is CASSWPGSNQPQHF.

The V gene is TRBV11-2, the J gene TRBJ1-2, with TRBD1 identical over 7 bases. The germline V gene encodes CDR1 SGHAT and CDR2 FQNNGV. This CDR3 comprises 13 residues. After removal of 8 bases from V and 4 bases from J, the junction contained 7 bases not matched to a gene. The CDR3 nucleotides read TGTGCCAGCCAGGGACAGACCTTCTATGGCTACACCTTC. Amino acids: CASQGQTFYGYTF.

V is TRBV28 and J is TRBJ1-1; TRBD1 matches 7 bases. V shed 7 bases and J 5 bases; nucleotides not matched to a gene: 4. This CDR3 comprises 12 residues. The germline V gene has CDR1 MDHEN and CDR2 SYDVKM. The CDR3 DNA reads as TGTGCCAGCACCGACAGGGTAACTGAAGCTTTCTTT. It encodes CASTDRVTEAFF.

The chain is built from TRBV24-1 and TRBJ2-1, with a possible D match to TRBD2 (5 bases). Germline CDR1 and CDR2: KGHDR and SFDVKD. The length of the CDR3 is 13 residues. V gave up 10 bases and J gave up 4 bases, with 13 bases separating them. The CDR3 nucleotides read TGTGCCACGTCGAGGGCTGAGTACAATGAGCAGTTCTTC. The encoded protein is CATSRAEYNEQFF.

The rearrangement links TRBV7-9 to TRBJ2-2; 9 bases align to TRBD1. Germline values: CDR1 SEHNR, CDR2 FQNEAQ (reference sequence). The CDR3 covers 17 residues. J lost 5 bases, V lost 2 bases, and 9 bases had no gene match. DNA for the CDR3: TGTGCCAGCAGCTTATCCTGGGGGACAGGGATTACCGGGGAGCTGTTTTTT. This gives the protein CASSLSWGTGITGELFF.

The chain combines TRBV24-1 with TRBJ1-6, with 7 bases lining up with TRBD1. Trimming took 1 base from V and 7 from J; bases not matched to a gene: 6. CDR3 length: 16 residues. From germline, CDR1 is KGHDR and CDR2 SFDVKD. Written as DNA, the CDR3 is TGTGCCACCAGTGATTTCAGCAGGGGGGAGAATTCACCCCTCCACTTT. Translation gives CATSDFSRGENSPLHF.

CDR3 nucleotides: TGTGCCTGGAGAGTGGGTACAGCCGGGCAGCCCCAGCATTTT. Its protein product is CAWRVGTAGQPQHF. The J gene is TRBJ1-5, the V gene TRBV30; D gene uncertain. Germline CDR1 and CDR2: GTSNPN and SVGIG (reference sequence). This CDR3 region has 14 residues. V was trimmed by 3 bases and J by 7 bases, leaving 16 bases between them.

The gene calls are TRBV4-3 and TRBJ1-4; a weak D match, TRBD1 (6 bases). V lost 6 bases and J lost 3, with 11 bases in between. This CDR3 has 14 amino acids. Germline V gene data show CDR1 as LGHNA and CDR2 as YSLEER. Here the CDR3 reads CASRPQGPNEKLFF. CDR3 DNA sequence: TGCGCCAGCAGGCCCCAGGGGCCTAATGAAAAACTGTTTTTT.

The chain couples TRBV6-2 or TRBV6-3 to TRBJ2-1; 12 bases align to TRBD2. The CDR3 totals 16 residues. The V segment lost 2 bases and the J segment 7 bases; nucleotides outside the gene matches: 6. Germline V CDR1 and CDR2: MNHEY, SVGEGT. This CDR3 is CASSYTLAGGTNEQFF. CDR3 nucleotide sequence: TGTGCCAGCAGTTACACCCTAGCGGGGGGGACAAATGAGCAGTTCTTC.

Only one count was recorded for this clone. V gene TRBV28 combines with J gene TRBJ1-3, with D uncertain. The V end lost 3 bases, the J end lost 9 bases, and 9 bases lay between the germline ends. The germline CDR1 and CDR2 sequences are MDHEN and SYDVKM. This CDR3 is built from 12 residues. The CDR3 DNA reads TGTGCCAGCAGTTTTCTCACGGGCACCATATATTTT. It encodes CASSFLTGTIYF.